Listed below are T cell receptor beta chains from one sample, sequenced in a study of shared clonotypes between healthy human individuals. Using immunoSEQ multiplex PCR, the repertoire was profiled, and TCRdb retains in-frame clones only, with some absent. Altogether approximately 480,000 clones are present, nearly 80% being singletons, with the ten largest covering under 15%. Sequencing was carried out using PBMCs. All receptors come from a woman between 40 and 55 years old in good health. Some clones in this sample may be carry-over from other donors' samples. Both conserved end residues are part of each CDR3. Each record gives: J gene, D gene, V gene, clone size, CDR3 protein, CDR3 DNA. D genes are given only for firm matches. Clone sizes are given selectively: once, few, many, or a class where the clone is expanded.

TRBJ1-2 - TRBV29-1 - CSVVGGDILNYGYTF TGCAGCGTCGTCGGGGGGGACATTTTGAACTATGGCTACACCTTC
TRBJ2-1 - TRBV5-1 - CASSRLDPAYNEQFF TGCGCCAGCTCCCGACTAGACCCAGCCTACAATGAGCAGTTCTTC
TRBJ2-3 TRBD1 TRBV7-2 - CASSLLVGTENTDTQYF TGTGCCAGCAGCTTATTGGTTGGGACAGAGAACACAGATACGCAGTATTTT
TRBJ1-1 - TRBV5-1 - CASSLMPSSGVAMNTEAFF TGCGCCAGCAGCCTCATGCCTAGTTCTGGCGTCGCCATGAACACTGAAGCTTTCTTT
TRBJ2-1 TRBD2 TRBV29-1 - CSLSKGLAGGFAADEQFF TGCAGCCTAAGCAAAGGACTAGCGGGAGGCTTTGCCGCCGATGAGCAGTTCTTC
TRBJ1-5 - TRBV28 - CASSAERSNQPQHF TGTGCCAGCAGCGCAGAGCGGAGCAATCAGCCCCAGCATTTT
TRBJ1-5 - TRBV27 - CASSLFRESNQPQHF TGTGCCAGCAGTTTATTCCGAGAAAGCAATCAGCCCCAGCATTTT
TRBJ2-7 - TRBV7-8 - CASSPESYEQYF TGTGCCAGCAGCCCAGAATCCTACGAGCAGTACTTC
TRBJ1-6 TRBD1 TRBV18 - CASSTTGTGNSPLHF TGTGCCAGCTCAACGACCGGGACAGGGAACTCACCCCTCCACTTT
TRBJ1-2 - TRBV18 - CASSPQQIGQANYGYTF TGTGCCAGCTCACCACAGCAAATAGGACAAGCGAACTATGGCTACACCTTC
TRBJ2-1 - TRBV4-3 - CASSQEFTFRSYNEQFF TGCGCCAGCAGCCAAGAGTTTACCTTTCGGAGTTACAATGAGCAGTTCTTC
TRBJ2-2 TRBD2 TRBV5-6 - CASSLGAGLAGVTGELFF TGTGCCAGCAGCTTGGGCGCGGGACTAGCGGGAGTTACCGGGGAGCTGTTTTTT
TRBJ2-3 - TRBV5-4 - CASSGVLRDTDTQYF TGTGCCAGCAGCGGTGTTTTGCGGGACACAGATACGCAGTATTTT
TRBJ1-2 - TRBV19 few CASSISGANYGYTF TGTGCCAGTAGTATATCGGGGGCGAACTATGGCTACACCTTC
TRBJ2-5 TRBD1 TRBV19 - CASSKTGIQETQYF TGTGCCAGTAGTAAGACAGGGATCCAAGAGACCCAGTACTTC
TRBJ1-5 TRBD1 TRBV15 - CATSKQGSNQPQHF TGTGCCACCAGCAAACAGGGGAGCAATCAGCCCCAGCATTTT
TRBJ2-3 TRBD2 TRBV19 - CASSGLAVDTDTQYF TGCGCCAGTAGTGGACTAGCGGTAGACACAGATACGCAGTATTTT
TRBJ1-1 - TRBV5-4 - CASSFDRGNTEAFF TGTGCCAGCAGCTTCGACAGAGGGAACACTGAAGCTTTCTTT
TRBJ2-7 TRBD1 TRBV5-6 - CASSLVGGPTYEQYF TGTGCCAGCAGCTTGGTAGGGGGCCCGACCTACGAGCAGTACTTC
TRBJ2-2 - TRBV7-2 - CASSPLRRLTWELFF TGTGCCAGCAGCCCATTACGGCGCTTAACCTGGGAGCTGTTTTTT
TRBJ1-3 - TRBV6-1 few CASRTETSGNTIYF TGTGCCAGCAGGACGGAGACGTCTGGAAACACCATATATTTT
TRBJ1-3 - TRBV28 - CASSLAIASGNTIYF TGTGCCAGCAGTCTCGCCATTGCCTCTGGAAACACCATATATTTT
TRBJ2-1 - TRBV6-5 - CASSYGLGQGYNEQFF TGTGCCAGCAGTTACGGGCTGGGGCAGGGATACAATGAGCAGTTCTTC
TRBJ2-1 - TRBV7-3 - CASSLTSADYNEQFF TGTGCCAGCAGCTTAACGTCGGCAGACTACAATGAGCAGTTCTTC
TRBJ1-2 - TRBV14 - CASSQEVSGGYTF TGTGCCAGCAGCCAAGAGGTATCCGGTGGCTACACCTTC
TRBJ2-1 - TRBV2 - CASSEDRSSYNEQFF TGTGCCAGCAGTGAAGATAGGAGCTCCTACAATGAGCAGTTCTTC
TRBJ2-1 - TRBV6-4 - CASSGDAHGNEQFF TGTGCCAGCAGTGGAGACGCGCATGGCAATGAGCAGTTCTTC
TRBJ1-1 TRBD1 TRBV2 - CARMGQGVATGTEAFF TGTGCCAGAATGGGACAGGGCGTCGCTACGGGTACTGAAGCTTTCTTT
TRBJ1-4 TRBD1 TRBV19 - CASRSGGGNEKLFF TGTGCCAGTCGTTCAGGGGGTGGTAATGAAAAACTGTTTTTT
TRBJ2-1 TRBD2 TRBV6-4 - CASSRTSGDYNEQFF TGTGCCAGCAGTCGGACTAGCGGGGATTACAATGAGCAGTTCTTC
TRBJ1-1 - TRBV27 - CASRRQGITEAFF TGTGCCAGCAGACGACAAGGGATAACTGAAGCTTTCTTT
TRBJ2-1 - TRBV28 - CASSQLGGAHNEQFF TGTGCCAGCAGTCAGCTGGGGGGGGCCCACAATGAGCAGTTCTTC
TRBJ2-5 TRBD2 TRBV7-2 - CASSLGLAEETQYF TGTGCCAGCAGCTTAGGACTAGCGGAAGAGACCCAGTACTTC
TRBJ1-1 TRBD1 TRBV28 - CASLGQGPPRTEAFF TGTGCCAGCCTGGGACAGGGGCCGCCGCGGACTGAAGCTTTCTTT
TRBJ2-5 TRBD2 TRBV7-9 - CASSTGGPGTQYF TGTGCCAGCAGCACGGGGGGTCCGGGGACCCAGTACTTC
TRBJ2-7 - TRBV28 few CASSTPTGSYF TGTGCCAGCAGTACACCGACAGGTTCGTACTTC
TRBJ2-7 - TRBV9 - CASRSTKDKTKQYF TGTGCCAGCCGCTCGACAAAGGACAAAACTAAGCAGTACTTC
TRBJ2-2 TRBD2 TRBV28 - CASSPLGLAEGGGELFF TGTGCCAGCAGTCCCCTGGGACTAGCGGAGGGGGGCGGGGAGCTGTTTTTT
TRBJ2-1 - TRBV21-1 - CASSKDETGNNEQFF TGTGCCAGCAGCAAAGACGAGACAGGGAACAATGAGCAGTTCTTC
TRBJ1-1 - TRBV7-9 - CASSLAAGVYTEAFF TGTGCCAGCAGCTTAGCGGCGGGTGTGTACACTGAAGCTTTCTTT
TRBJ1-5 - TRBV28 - CASSLMTARLGGNQPQHF TGTGCCAGCAGTTTGATGACAGCCCGATTGGGGGGCAATCAGCCCCAGCATTTT
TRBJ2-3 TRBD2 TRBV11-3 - CASSQGPSGRGAQYF TGTGCCAGCAGCCAGGGGCCTAGCGGGAGGGGAGCGCAGTATTTT
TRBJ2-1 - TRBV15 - CATSSGFREQFF TGTGCCACCAGCTCAGGCTTTCGTGAGCAGTTCTTC
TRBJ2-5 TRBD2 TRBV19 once CASSRGLAGPQETQYF TGTGCCAGTAGTAGGGGACTAGCGGGCCCCCAAGAGACCCAGTACTTC
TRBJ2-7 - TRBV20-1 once CSAAWVEEQYF TGCAGTGCCGCCTGGGTTGAAGAGCAGTACTTC
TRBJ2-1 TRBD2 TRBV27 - CASRTSGGNNEQFF TGTGCCAGTCGGACTAGCGGGGGGAACAATGAGCAGTTCTTC
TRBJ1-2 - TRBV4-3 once CASSQERGRDVGYTF TGCGCCAGCAGCCAAGAGAGGGGCAGGGATGTTGGCTACACCTTC
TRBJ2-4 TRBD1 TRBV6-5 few CASNRDRGPGNIQYF TGTGCCAGCAACCGGGACAGGGGGCCGGGAAACATTCAGTACTTC
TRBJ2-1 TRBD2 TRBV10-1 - CASSEGLAGGYEQFF TGCGCCAGCAGTGAGGGGCTAGCGGGAGGGTATGAGCAGTTCTTC
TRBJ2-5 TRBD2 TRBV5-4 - CASSLGAAGGEYQETQYF TGTGCCAGCAGCTTGGGAGCAGCGGGAGGAGAATACCAAGAGACCCAGTACTTC
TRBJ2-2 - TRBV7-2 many CASSGPNTGELFF TGTGCCAGCAGCGGACCGAACACCGGGGAGCTGTTTTTT